The entry below describes one T cell receptor (beta chain). Trimming stripped 8 bases from V and 0 bases from J, with 14 bases between. The CDR3 contains 15 residues. CDR1 is LNHDA, CDR2 SQIVND, per germline (reference sequence). Original processing methods: From reference gene primer amplification, estimates of nucleated cell counts were derived. Profiling relied on immunoSEQ multiplex PCR, and the TCRdb table lists in-frame clones only, not all of them. Clonal size and the V and J genes are those of that table, whereas D and trimming came from the DNA. The sample contains over 35,000 clones, just under 85% of which appear only once. This sample stems from a study of blood T cell repertoires in COVID-19. For the study at large: Acute-phase and convalescent COVID-19 samples originated in the United States, Italy and Spain. The cDNA or gDNA used as material had been derived from T cells, B-cell-depleted T cells, or PBMCs.

The rearrangement links TRBV19 to TRBJ1-3, with D unresolved. The sample comprised peripheral blood. The clonotype was recovered from a human donor with acute or convalescent COVID-19. The donor label of this sample is uncertain. Here the CDR3 DNA reads TGTGCCAGTCGCCACCAGAAACCCTCTGGAAACACCATATATTTT. This gives the protein CASRHQKPSGNTIYF.